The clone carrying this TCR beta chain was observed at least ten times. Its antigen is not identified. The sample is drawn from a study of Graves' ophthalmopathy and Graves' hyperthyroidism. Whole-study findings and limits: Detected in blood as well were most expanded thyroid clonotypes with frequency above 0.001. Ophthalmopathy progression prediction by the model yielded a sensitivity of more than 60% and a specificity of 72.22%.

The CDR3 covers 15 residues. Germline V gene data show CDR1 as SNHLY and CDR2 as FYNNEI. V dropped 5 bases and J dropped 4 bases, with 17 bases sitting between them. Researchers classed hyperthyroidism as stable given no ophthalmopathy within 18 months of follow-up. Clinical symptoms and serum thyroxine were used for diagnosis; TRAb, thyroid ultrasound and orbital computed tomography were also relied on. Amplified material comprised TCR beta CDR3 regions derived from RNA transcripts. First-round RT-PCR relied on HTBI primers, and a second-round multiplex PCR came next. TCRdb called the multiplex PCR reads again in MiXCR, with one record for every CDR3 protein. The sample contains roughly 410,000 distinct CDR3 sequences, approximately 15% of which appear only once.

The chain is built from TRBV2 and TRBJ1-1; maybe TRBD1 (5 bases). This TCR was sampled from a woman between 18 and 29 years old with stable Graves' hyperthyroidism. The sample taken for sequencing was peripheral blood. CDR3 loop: CASSNHQGLSTEAFF. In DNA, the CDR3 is TGTGCCAGCAGTAACCATCAGGGATTGAGCACTGAAGCTTTCTTT. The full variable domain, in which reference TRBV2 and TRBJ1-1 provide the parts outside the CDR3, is EPEVTQTPSHQVTQMGQEVILRCVPISNHLYFYWYRQILGQKVEFLVSFYNNEISEKSEIFDDQFSVERPDGSNFTLKIRSTKLEDSAMYFCASSNHQGLSTEAFFGQGTRLTVV.